A single sample is the source of the 2 T cell receptor beta chains below, sequenced in a study of identical twins. TCRdb re-called the 5' RACE reads with MiXCR, one entry per CDR3 protein. This repertoire shows hundreds of thousands of distinct CDR3 sequences, around 20% found once; its top ten account for over 4%. The data were also submitted as part of a second study, on T cells expressing NK-cell markers.

Material for sequencing was PBMCs. These receptors were obtained from a woman aged 18 to 35 in good health.

V usage is TRBV6-1 and J usage is TRBJ1-6; unclear D gene. This CDR3 comprises 13 residues. V lost 6 bases, J lost 7 bases, and 10 bases lay in between. The germline CDR1 and CDR2 sequences are MNHNS and SASEGT. In DNA form, the CDR3 reads TGTGCCAGCAGCTCCCACGCCAATTCACCCCTCCACTTT. This codes for CASSSHANSPLHF.

The J gene is TRBJ2-7, the V gene TRBV7-9; D gene uncertain. The V gene's germline CDR1 is SEHNR and CDR2 FQNEAQ (reference sequence). This CDR3 contains 12 residues. Between the trimmed V and J ends, which lost 7 bases and 3 bases, there was a span of 10 bases. This CDR3 reads CASTEDSYEQYF. DNA for the CDR3: TGTGCCAGCACCGAGGATAGCTACGAGCAGTACTTC.